These T cell receptor beta chains were read from a single sample in a study of control samples from healthy donors and cancer patients. Profiling relied on immunoSEQ multiplex PCR, and the TCRdb table lists in-frame clones only, not all of them. Here the sample spans 98,000 or so clones, 79% being singletons. Sequenced input: blood. Every receptor here comes from a woman younger than 45 in good health. Both conserved end residues are part of each CDR3. Each record gives: CDR3 protein, CDR3 DNA, clone size, V gene, J gene, D gene. A D gene is named only where the DNA matches it firmly. The size field is filled for only some rows; it gives once, few, many or a size class.

CATSEAGTGRHYGYTF	TGTGCCACCAGTGAAGCCGGGACAGGGCGTCACTATGGCTACACCTTC	NA	TRBV24-1	TRBJ1-2	TRBD1
CASSESEVGSLPYEQYF	TGTGCCAGCAGTGAGTCTGAAGTGGGGTCACTCCCCTACGAGCAGTACTTC	NA	TRBV6-1	TRBJ2-7	NA
CASSFIREGEQYF	TGTGCCAGCAGCTTCATCAGGGAGGGCGAGCAGTACTTC	NA	TRBV6-6	TRBJ2-7	TRBD2
CASSLEFGQNYEQYF	TGTGCCAGCAGCTTAGAATTTGGGCAGAACTACGAGCAGTACTTC	NA	TRBV11-2	TRBJ2-7	NA
CASSLTAMAEAFF	TGTGCCAGCAGCTTGACCGCGATGGCTGAAGCTTTCTTT	NA	TRBV7-2	TRBJ1-1	NA
CASSSNTGRYEQYF	TGTGCCAGCAGTAGCAATACAGGGCGGTACGAGCAGTACTTC	NA	TRBV6-2/TRBV6-3	TRBJ2-7	NA
CASREGGNYGYTF	TGTGCCAGTAGGGAGGGAGGAAACTATGGCTACACCTTC	NA	TRBV19	TRBJ1-2	NA
CASRGTSGTYEQYF	TGTGCCAGCCGGGGGACTAGCGGAACCTACGAGCAGTACTTC	once	TRBV6-5	TRBJ2-7	TRBD2
CAISPTGVQGYTF	TGTGCCATCAGTCCTACAGGGGTGCAAGGCTACACCTTC	few	TRBV10-3	TRBJ1-2	TRBD1
CASSLSGFTDTQYF	TGTGCCAGCAGCTTATCAGGGTTCACAGATACGCAGTATTTT	NA	TRBV7-9	TRBJ2-3	NA
CPGSSSIDGGELFF	TGTCCTGGGAGCTCCTCAATTGACGGCGGGGAGCTGTTTTTT	few	TRBV22-1	TRBJ2-2	NA
CASSPGRSINEQFF	TGTGCCAGCAGCCCGGGTAGGAGTATCAATGAGCAGTTCTTC	NA	TRBV11-2	TRBJ2-1	NA
CASSPIGGGDTQYF	TGTGCCAGCAGTCCCATCGGGGGGGGAGATACGCAGTATTTT	NA	TRBV2	TRBJ2-3	TRBD2
CASSLENEQFF	TGTGCCAGCAGCTTGGAGAATGAGCAGTTCTTC	few	TRBV5-4	TRBJ2-1	NA
CASSTRANYGYTF	TGTGCCAGTAGTACCAGGGCTAACTATGGCTACACCTTC	NA	TRBV19	TRBJ1-2	NA
CASSGRRTVGNTIYF	TGTGCCAGCAGCGGACGGAGGACAGTGGGAAACACCATATATTTT	NA	TRBV5-6	TRBJ1-3	NA
CSVEGVAGNTGELFF	TGCAGCGTTGAAGGCGTTGCGGGAAACACCGGGGAGCTGTTTTTT	NA	TRBV29-1	TRBJ2-2	NA
CASSLKWGYEQYF	TGTGCCAGCAGCCTAAAGTGGGGCTACGAGCAGTACTTC	NA	TRBV14	TRBJ2-7	NA
CASSSRTTLFPPSTDTQYF	TGTGCCAGCAGTTCGCGGACTACCCTCTTCCCTCCTAGCACAGATACGCAGTATTTT	NA	TRBV6-2/TRBV6-3	TRBJ2-3	NA
CAWSVIVNTEAFF	TGTGCCTGGAGTGTTATCGTGAACACTGAAGCTTTCTTT	once	TRBV30	TRBJ1-1	NA
CASSSRGNEQFF	TGTGCCAGCAGTTCCAGGGGCAATGAGCAGTTCTTC	once	TRBV6-2/TRBV6-3	TRBJ2-1	NA
CASSSTGVVTEAFF	TGTGCCAGCAGCTCGACAGGGGTAGTCACTGAAGCTTTCTTT	NA	TRBV11-2	TRBJ1-1	TRBD1
CASTSIARSLREQYF	TGTGCCAGCACCTCCATCGCCCGGTCGTTGAGGGAGCAGTACTTC	NA	TRBV6-5	TRBJ2-7	NA
CASTAISVGFQAFF	TGTGCCAGCACAGCTATATCTGTGGGGTTCCAAGCTTTCTTT	NA	TRBV2	TRBJ1-1	NA
CASSLPGLSTGNEQFF	TGTGCCAGTAGTTTACCGGGACTTTCCACTGGAAATGAGCAGTTCTTC	NA	TRBV19	TRBJ2-1	NA
CAWRDRAGGETQYF	TGTGCCTGGAGGGACAGGGCCGGCGGGGAGACCCAGTACTTC	NA	TRBV30	TRBJ2-5	TRBD1
CASSPPEWGRGNTEAFF	TGTGCCAGCTCACCCCCCGAATGGGGGCGGGGGAACACTGAAGCTTTCTTT	few	TRBV18	TRBJ1-1	NA
CAWRRGTGHSPLHF	TGTGCCTGGAGAAGGGGGACAGGGCATTCACCCCTCCACTTT	once	TRBV30	TRBJ1-6	TRBD1
CASSWGRNRQGGAFF	TGTGCCAGCAGCTGGGGTCGGAACCGACAGGGGGGAGCTTTCTTT	NA	TRBV5-6	TRBJ1-1	TRBD1
CASSVAGTGELFF	TGTGCCAGCAGCGTAGCTGGCACCGGGGAGCTGTTTTTT	once	TRBV9	TRBJ2-2	NA
CASSIVWGTTADTQYF	TGTGCCAGTAGTATAGTCTGGGGGACCACGGCAGATACGCAGTATTTT	NA	TRBV19	TRBJ2-3	NA
CASGLSQGVTSYEQYF	TGTGCTAGTGGTTTGTCACAGGGGGTGACCTCCTACGAGCAGTACTTC	NA	TRBV12-5	TRBJ2-7	TRBD1
CAISGGTGSNYEQYF	TGTGCCATCAGTGGCGGGACAGGGTCCAACTACGAGCAGTACTTC	NA	TRBV10-3	TRBJ2-7	TRBD1
CASTSSRAPGTQYF	TGTGCCAGTACCTCAAGTCGGGCACCGGGGACCCAGTACTTC	NA	TRBV19	TRBJ2-5	NA
CSVGQGVYNEQFF	TGCAGCGTTGGACAGGGGGTCTACAATGAGCAGTTCTTC	NA	TRBV29-1	TRBJ2-1	TRBD1
CASSSGTVNSPLHF	TGCGCCAGCAGCTCGGGGACAGTCAATTCACCCCTCCACTTT	few	TRBV5-1	TRBJ1-6	TRBD1
CASSQVDPGVRTGELFF	TGCGCCAGCAGCCAAGTAGATCCAGGGGTTCGTACCGGGGAGCTGTTTTTT	few	TRBV4-3	TRBJ2-2	NA
CSVALKQGSEQYF	TGCAGCGTTGCCTTAAAACAGGGTTCCGAGCAGTACTTC	NA	TRBV29-1	TRBJ2-7	NA
CASSFSGDSYEQYF	TGTGCCAGCAGTTTTTCAGGGGACTCCTACGAGCAGTACTTC	NA	TRBV28	TRBJ2-7	NA
CASAQDDSYEQYF	TGCGCCAGCGCCCAGGACGATTCCTACGAGCAGTACTTC	NA	TRBV10-1	TRBJ2-7	NA
CASGSDQPQHF	TGTGCTAGTGGTTCGGATCAGCCCCAGCATTTT	once	TRBV12-5	TRBJ1-5	NA
CASSLRGDDSPLHF	TGCGCCAGCAGCTTGCGAGGGGACGATTCACCCCTCCACTTT	NA	TRBV5-1	TRBJ1-6	NA